One T cell receptor beta chain is described in this entry. The antigen is undetermined. The entry originates in a study of OX40 agonist ivuxolimab in advanced cancers. Study-wide results and limits: Which antigen the expanded peripheral T cells recognized is unknown. Within 6 weeks, CD4+ and CD8+ blood T cells expanded clonally at 0.1 to 3.0 mg/kg. Averaging showed that CD8+ T cells had more expanded clones than CD4+ did.

TCRdb's copy holds only in-frame clones and misses some; the assay was immunoSEQ multiplex PCR. The table lists more than 20,000 clones, about 85% of them singletons. The V gene's germline CDR1 is SGHVS and CDR2 FQNEAQ. The CDR3 is made up of 18 amino acids. The ends lost 2 bases at V and 6 bases at J; junction bases unmatched: 12. This receptor was identified in an adult with an advanced solid tumor such as melanoma, head and neck, liver or kidney cancer. J is TRBJ2-1 and V is TRBV7-8; 11 bases line up with TRBD2. Sequenced here: CD4+ or CD8+ T cells sorted from blood, sampled in a trial of the OX40 agonist ivuxolimab. This chain's CDR3 is CASSLPASGGPPSNEQFF. The CDR3 DNA reads TGTGCCAGCAGCTTACCCGCTAGCGGGGGGCCCCCGTCCAATGAGCAGTTCTTC.